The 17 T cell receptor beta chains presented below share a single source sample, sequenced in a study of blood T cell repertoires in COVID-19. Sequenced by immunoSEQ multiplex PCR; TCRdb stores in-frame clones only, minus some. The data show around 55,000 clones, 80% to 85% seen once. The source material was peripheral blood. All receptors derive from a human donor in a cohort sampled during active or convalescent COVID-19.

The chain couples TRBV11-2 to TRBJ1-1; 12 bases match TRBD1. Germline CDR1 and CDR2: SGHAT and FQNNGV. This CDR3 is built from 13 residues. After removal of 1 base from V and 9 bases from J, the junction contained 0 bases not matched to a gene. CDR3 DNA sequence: TGTGCCAGCAGCTTAGGGGACAGGGGGCAAGCTTTCTTT. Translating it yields CASSLGDRGQAFF.

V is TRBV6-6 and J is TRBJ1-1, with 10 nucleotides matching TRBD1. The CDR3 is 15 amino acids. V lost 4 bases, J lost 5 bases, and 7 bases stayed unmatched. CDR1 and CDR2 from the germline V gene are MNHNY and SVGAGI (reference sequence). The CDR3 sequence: CASSFPGQGRTEAFF. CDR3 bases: TGTGCCAGCAGTTTCCCGGGACAGGGGAGGACTGAAGCTTTCTTT.

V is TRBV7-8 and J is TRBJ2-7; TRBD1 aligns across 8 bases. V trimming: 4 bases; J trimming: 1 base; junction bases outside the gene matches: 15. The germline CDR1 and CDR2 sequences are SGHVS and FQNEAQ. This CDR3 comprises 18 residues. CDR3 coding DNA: TGTGCCAGCAGCTACCAGGCCGGCGGACAGGGACCTTCCTACGAGCAGTACTTC. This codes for CASSYQAGGQGPSYEQYF.

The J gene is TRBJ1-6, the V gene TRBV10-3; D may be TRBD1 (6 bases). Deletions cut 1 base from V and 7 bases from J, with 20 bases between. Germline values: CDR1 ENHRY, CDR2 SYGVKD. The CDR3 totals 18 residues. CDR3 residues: CAISEFNPGTKLNSPLHF. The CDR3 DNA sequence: TGTGCCATCAGTGAGTTTAACCCCGGGACAAAACTAAATTCACCCCTCCACTTT.

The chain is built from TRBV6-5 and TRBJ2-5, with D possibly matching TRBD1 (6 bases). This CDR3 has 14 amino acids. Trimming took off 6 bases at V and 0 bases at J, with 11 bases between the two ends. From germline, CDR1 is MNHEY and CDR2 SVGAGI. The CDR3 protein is CASRPGTNQETQYF. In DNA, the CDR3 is TGTGCCAGCAGGCCGGGGACAAACCAAGAGACCCAGTACTTC.

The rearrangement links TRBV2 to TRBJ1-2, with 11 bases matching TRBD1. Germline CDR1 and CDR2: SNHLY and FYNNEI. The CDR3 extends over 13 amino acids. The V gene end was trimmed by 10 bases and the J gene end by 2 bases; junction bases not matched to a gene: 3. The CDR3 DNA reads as TGTGCCACCAGGACAGGGGGCAACTATGGCTACACCTTC. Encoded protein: CATRTGGNYGYTF.

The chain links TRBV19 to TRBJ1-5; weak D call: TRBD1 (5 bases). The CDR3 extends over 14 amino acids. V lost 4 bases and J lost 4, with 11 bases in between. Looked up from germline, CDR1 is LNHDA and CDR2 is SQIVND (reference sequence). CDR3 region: CASSTLRQNQPQHF. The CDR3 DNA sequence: TGTGCCAGTAGTACCCTTCGACAGAATCAGCCCCAGCATTTT.

CDR3 nucleotides: TGTGCCAGCAGCCCCCGGACTGACACCGGGGAGCTGTTTTTT. Translated: CASSPRTDTGELFF. The genes are TRBV9 and TRBJ2-2; possibly TRBD2 for D (5 bases). The CDR3 runs to 14 residues. Per the germline V gene, CDR1 is SGDLS and CDR2 is YYNGEE. V lost 4 bases and J lost 3, with 10 bases in between.

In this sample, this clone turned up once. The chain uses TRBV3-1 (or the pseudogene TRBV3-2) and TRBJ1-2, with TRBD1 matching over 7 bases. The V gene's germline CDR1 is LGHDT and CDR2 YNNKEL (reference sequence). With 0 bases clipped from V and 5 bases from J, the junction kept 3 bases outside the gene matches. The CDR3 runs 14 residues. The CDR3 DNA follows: TGTGCCAGCAGCCAAGATACAGGGGCTTATGGCTACACCTTC. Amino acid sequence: CASSQDTGAYGYTF.

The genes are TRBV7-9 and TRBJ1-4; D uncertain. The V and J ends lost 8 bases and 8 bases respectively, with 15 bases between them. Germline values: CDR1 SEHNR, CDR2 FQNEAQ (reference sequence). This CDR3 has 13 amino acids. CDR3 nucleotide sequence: TGTGCCAGCGGCGGAGAGGCTACCGAAAAACTGTTTTTT. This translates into CASGGEATEKLFF.

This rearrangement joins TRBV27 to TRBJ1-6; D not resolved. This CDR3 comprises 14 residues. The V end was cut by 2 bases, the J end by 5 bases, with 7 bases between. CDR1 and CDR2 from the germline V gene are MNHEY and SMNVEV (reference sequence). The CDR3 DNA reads TGTGCCAGCAGTTTAGTGAGAAATAATTCACCCCTCCACTTT. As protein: CASSLVRNNSPLHF.

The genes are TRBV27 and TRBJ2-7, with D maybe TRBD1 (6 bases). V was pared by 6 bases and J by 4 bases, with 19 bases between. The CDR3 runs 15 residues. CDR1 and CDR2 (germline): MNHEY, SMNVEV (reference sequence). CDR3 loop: CASRRTTGSSYEQYF. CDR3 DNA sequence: TGTGCCAGCAGGCGAACCACAGGGAGCTCATACGAGCAGTACTTC.

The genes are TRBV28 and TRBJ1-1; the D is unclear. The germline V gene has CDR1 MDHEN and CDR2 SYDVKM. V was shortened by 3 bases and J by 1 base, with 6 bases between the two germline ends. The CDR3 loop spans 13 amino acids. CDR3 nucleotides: TGTGCCAGCAGTTTCAACAGGAACACTGAAGCTTTCTTT. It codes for CASSFNRNTEAFF.

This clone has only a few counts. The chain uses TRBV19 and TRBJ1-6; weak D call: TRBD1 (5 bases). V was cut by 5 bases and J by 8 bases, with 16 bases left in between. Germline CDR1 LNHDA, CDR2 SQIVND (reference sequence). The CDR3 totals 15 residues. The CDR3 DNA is TGTGCCAGTAGTCCCGGGGGGAGGCAGTATTCACCCCTCCACTTT. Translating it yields CASSPGGRQYSPLHF. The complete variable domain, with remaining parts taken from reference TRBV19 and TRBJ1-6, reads DGGITQSPKYLFRKEGQNVTLSCEQNLNHDAMYWYRQDPGQGLRLIYYSQIVNDFQKGDIAEGYSVSREKKESFPLTVTSAQKNPTAFYLCASSPGGRQYSPLHFGNGTRLTVT.

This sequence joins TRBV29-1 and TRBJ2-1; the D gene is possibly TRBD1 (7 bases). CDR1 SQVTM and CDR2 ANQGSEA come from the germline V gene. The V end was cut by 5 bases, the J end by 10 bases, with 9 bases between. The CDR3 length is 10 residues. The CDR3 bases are TGCAGCGTTTCAGGGGGGGAGCAGTTCTTC. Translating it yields CSVSGGEQFF.

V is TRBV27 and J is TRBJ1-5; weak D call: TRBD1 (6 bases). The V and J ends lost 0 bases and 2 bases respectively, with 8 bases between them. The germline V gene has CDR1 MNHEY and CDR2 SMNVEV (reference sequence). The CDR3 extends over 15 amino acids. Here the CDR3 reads CASSLSTGGNQPQHF. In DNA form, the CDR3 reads TGTGCCAGCAGTTTATCGACAGGCGGCAATCAGCCCCAGCATTTT.

The CDR3 protein is CASSSEGERAILPDTQYF. The DNA for the CDR3 is TGTGCCAGCAGCTCTGAGGGGGAACGGGCCATCCTACCGGATACGCAGTATTTT. The V and J genes are TRBV7-3 and TRBJ2-3; D possibly corresponds to TRBD1 (6 bases). Germline loops: CDR1 SGHTA, CDR2 FQGTGA. The CDR3 sequence is 18 residues long. Between the trimmed V and J ends, which lost 4 bases and 6 bases, there was a span of 26 bases.